This T cell receptor beta chain was sequenced in a study of neurological immune-mediated disorders. TCRdb itself ran the 5' RACE reads through MiXCR, one entry per CDR3 protein. The sample lists roughly 74,000 distinct CDR3 sequences; 5.2% were seen once. The length of the CDR3 is 11 residues. The V end lost 7 bases, the J end lost 6 bases, and 6 bases lay between the germline ends. This clonotype has at least ten counts. Sequencing was done on a sample of PBMCs. This rearrangement joins TRBV12-3 or TRBV12-4 to TRBJ2-2, with D unclear. This receptor was identified in a man younger than 30 with multiple sclerosis. As DNA, the CDR3 is TGTGCCAGCATGGTGGCCGGGGAGCTGTTTTTT. The encoded protein is CASMVAGELFF.